These 6 T cell receptor beta chains came from one sample sequenced in a study of blood T cell repertoires in COVID-19. Assay: immunoSEQ multiplex PCR; the TCRdb copy retains only in-frame clones and omits some. The table includes 75,000 to 90,000 clones, 90% detected once. The sequenced sample consisted of peripheral blood. Receptor source: a man aged 18-30 years with COVID-19, enrolled during active disease.

V and J are TRBV15 and TRBJ2-5; 8 bases are a match to TRBD1. The V segment lost 7 bases and the J segment 9 bases; nucleotides outside the gene matches: 16. The CDR3 is 15 amino acids. Germline CDR1 reads LNHNV; CDR2 reads YYDKDF (reference sequence). CDR3 sequence (DNA): TGTGCCACCACCAAGGACAGGGTGGGGATTGAGGCCCAGTACTTC. Its translation: CATTKDRVGIEAQYF.

This clone has only a few counts. CDR3 sequence: CATSRAGLNTEAFF. CDR3 DNA: TGTGCCACCAGCAGAGCCGGGTTGAACACTGAAGCTTTCTTT. The chain is built from TRBV15 and TRBJ1-1; D not certain. This CDR3 spans 14 amino acids. V lost 1 base and J 0 bases, leaving 6 bases between the germline ends. CDR1 is LNHNV and CDR2 is YYDKDF in the germline V gene (reference sequence).

The chain carries TRBV6-2 or TRBV6-3 and TRBJ2-3, with 9 bases that match TRBD2. The germline V gene has CDR1 MNHEY and CDR2 SVGEGT. Trimming at V came to 4 bases and at J to 3 bases, leaving 8 bases not matched to a gene. The CDR3 is 16 residues long. Here the CDR3 reads CASSLTSGEGTDTQYF. The DNA for the CDR3 is TGTGCCAGCAGTTTGACTAGCGGAGAGGGGACAGATACGCAGTATTTT.

The chain links TRBV5-4 to TRBJ2-2; maybe TRBD1 (6 bases). The CDR3 is 15 amino acids. V lost 4 bases and J lost 3, with 13 bases in between. Germline CDR1 is SGHNT and CDR2 is YYREEE (reference sequence). CDR3 loop: CASSHRQAYTGELFF. Here the CDR3 DNA reads TGTGCCAGCAGCCACCGACAGGCATACACCGGGGAGCTGTTTTTT. The full variable domain, completed using reference TRBV5-4 and TRBJ2-2, is ETGVTQSPTHLIKTRGQQVTLRCSSQSGHNTVSWYQQALGQGPQFIFQYYREEENGRGNFPPRFSGLQFPNYSSELNVNALELDDSALYLCASSHRQAYTGELFFGEGSRLTVL.

The chain recombines TRBV10-3 with TRBJ2-2; 10 positions match TRBD1. Germline V gene data show CDR1 as ENHRY and CDR2 as SYGVKD. J gave up 7 bases and V 6 bases, and 8 bases lay outside the gene matches. The CDR3 contains 15 residues. DNA of the CDR3: TGTGCCATCAGACGCGGGACAGGGGCCATCGGGGAGCTGTTTTTT. The encoded protein is CAIRRGTGAIGELFF.

The J gene is TRBJ2-3, the V gene TRBV29-1; D may be TRBD1 (6 bases). Trimming removed 8 bases from V and 3 bases from J, with 15 bases in between. CDR3 length equals 13 residues. Looked up from germline, CDR1 is SQVTM and CDR2 is ANQGSEA. The CDR3 spells CSQTDTGTDTQYF. Written as DNA, the CDR3 is TGCAGCCAAACGGACACAGGGACAGATACGCAGTATTTT.